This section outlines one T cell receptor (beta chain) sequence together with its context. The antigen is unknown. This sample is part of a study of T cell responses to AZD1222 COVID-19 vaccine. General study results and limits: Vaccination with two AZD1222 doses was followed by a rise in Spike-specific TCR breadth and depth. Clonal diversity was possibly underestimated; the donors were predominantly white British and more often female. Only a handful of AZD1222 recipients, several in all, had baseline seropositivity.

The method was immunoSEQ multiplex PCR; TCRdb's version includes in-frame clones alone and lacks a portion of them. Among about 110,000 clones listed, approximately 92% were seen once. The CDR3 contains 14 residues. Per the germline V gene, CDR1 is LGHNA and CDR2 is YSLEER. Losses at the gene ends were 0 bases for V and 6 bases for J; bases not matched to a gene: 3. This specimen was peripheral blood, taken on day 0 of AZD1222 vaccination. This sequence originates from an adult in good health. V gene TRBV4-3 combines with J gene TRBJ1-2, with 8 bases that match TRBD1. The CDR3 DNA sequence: TGCGCCAGCAGCCAAGACAGGGGGCGAGATGGCTACACCTTC. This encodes CASSQDRGRDGYTF.